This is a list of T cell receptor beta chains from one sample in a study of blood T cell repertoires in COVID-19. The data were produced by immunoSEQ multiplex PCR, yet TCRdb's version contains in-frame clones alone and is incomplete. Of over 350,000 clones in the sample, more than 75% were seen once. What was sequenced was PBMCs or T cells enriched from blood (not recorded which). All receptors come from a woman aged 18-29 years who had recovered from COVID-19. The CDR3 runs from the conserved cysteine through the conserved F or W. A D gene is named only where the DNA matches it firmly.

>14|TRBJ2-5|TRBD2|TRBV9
CASSSLAGGETQYF
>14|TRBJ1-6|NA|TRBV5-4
CASSPTGDLAPLHF
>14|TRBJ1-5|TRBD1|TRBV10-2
CASSQQGGNQPQHF
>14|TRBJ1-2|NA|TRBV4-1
CASSPGLVPDGYTF
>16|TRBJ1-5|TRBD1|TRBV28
CASSSLGQGRLQPQHF
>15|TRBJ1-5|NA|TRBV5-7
CASSFRGDGNQPQHF
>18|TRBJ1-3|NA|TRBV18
CASSRALSFTNSGNTIYF
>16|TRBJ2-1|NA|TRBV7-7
CASSLGAGSPYNEQFF
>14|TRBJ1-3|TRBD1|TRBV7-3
CASSPQGTGNTIYF
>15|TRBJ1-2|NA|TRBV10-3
CAISESQKPNYGYTF
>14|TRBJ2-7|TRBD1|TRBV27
CASSSDRDSYEQYF
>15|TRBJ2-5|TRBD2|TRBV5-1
CASSLTTSGGETQYF
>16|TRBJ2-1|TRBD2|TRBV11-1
CASSPGLAENYNEQFF
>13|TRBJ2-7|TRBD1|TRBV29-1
CSVGQRISYEQYF
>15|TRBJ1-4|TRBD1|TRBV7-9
CASSLSGGLNEKLFF
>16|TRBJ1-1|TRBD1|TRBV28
CASSLRGTATNTEAFF
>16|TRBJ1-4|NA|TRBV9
CASSRGVGLSNEKLFF
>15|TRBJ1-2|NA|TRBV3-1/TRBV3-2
CASSQDHRVGYGYTF
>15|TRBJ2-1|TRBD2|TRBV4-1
CASSQDGGSGNEQFF
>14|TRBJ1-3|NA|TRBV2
CASGSGGSGNTIYF
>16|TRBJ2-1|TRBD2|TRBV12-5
CASGGRLAGGHNEQFF
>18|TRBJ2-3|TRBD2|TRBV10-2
CASSVSGTSGISTDTQYF
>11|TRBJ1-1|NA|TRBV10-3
CAIRQDTEAFF
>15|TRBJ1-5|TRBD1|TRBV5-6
CASSYRQGDTQPQHF
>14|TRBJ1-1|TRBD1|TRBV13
CASSRGPRDLQAFF
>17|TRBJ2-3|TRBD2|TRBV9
CASSGVGRGDLTDTQYF
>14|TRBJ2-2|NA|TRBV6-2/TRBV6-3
CASSYAGSAGELFF
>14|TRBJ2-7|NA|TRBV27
CASSSGTIPYEQYF
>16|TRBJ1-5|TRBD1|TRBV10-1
CASSESSDRLIKPQHF
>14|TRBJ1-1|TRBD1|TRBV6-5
CASSLTGASTEAFF
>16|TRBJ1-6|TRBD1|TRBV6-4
CASSDLFQGAPSPLHF
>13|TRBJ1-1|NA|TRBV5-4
CASSLDRNAEAFF
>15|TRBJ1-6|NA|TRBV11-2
CASSLRGAYNSPLHF
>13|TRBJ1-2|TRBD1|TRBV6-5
CASSYPGTAGYTF
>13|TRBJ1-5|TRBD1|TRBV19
CASTDRGTQPQHF
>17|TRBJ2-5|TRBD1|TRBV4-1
CASSQDPGQAGQETQYF
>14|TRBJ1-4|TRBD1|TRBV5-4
CASSETGGDEKLFF
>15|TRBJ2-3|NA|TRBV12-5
CASGEQDTSTDTQYF
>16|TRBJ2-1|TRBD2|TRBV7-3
CASSLLAGGPYNEQFF
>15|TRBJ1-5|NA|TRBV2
CASSEQGTGNQPQHF
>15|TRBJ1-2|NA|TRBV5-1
CASSLAAVSGKGYTF
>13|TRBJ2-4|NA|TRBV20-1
CSASAKGRYIQYF
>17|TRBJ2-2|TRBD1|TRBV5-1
CASSPGTGEANTGELFF
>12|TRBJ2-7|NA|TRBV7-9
CASSAGAHEQYF
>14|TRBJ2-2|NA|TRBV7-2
CASSFQTLTGELFF
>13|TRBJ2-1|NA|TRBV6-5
CASSYTGYNEQFF